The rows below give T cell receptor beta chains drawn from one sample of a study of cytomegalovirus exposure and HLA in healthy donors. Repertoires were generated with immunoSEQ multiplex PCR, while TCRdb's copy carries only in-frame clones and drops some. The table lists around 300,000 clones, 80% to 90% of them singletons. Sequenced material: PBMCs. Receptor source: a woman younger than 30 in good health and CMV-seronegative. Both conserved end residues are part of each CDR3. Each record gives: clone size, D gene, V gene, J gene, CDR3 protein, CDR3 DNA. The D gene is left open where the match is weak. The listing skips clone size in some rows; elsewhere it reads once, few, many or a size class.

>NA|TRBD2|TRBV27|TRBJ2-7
CASSLYGGDSYEQYF
TGTGCCAGCAGTTTATACGGGGGGGACTCCTACGAGCAGTACTTC
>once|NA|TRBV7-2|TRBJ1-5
CASSQDGQNQPQHF
TGTGCCAGCAGTCAGGACGGACAAAATCAGCCCCAGCATTTT
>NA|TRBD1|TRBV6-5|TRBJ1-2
CASNTGGTGYGYTF
TGTGCCAGCAACACCGGTGGGACAGGCTATGGCTACACCTTC
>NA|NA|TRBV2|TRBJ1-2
CASSGQSYGYTF
TGTGCCAGCAGTGGACAGAGCTATGGCTACACCTTC
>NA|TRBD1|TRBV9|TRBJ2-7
CASSEGQGIYEQYF
TGTGCCAGCAGCGAAGGACAGGGGATCTACGAGCAGTACTTC
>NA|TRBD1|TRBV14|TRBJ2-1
CASSQVDREFHYNEQFF
TGTGCCAGCAGCCAAGTCGACAGGGAATTTCACTACAATGAGCAGTTCTTC
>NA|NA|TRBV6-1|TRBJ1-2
CASRGGYGYTF
TGTGCCAGCAGGGGGGGTTATGGCTACACCTTC
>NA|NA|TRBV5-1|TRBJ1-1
CASSLENGGQAFF
TGCGCCAGCAGCTTGGAAAACGGGGGGCAAGCTTTCTTT
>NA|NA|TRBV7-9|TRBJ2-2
CASSSQGMGTGELFF
TGTGCCAGCAGCTCACAGGGTATGGGCACCGGGGAGCTGTTTTTT
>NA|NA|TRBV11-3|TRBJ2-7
CASSLGQTYEQYF
TGTGCCAGCAGCTTAGGCCAGACCTACGAGCAGTACTTC
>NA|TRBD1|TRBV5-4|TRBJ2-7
CASSSQGVPEQYF
TGTGCCAGCAGCTCGCAGGGGGTACCCGAGCAGTACTTC
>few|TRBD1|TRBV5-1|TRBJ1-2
CASSLQTTGGRGGYTF
TGCGCCAGCAGCTTGCAAACTACAGGGGGCAGAGGTGGCTACACCTTC
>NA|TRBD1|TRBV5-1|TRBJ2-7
CASSSGTGPYEQYF
TGCGCCAGCAGCTCGGGGACAGGCCCCTACGAGCAGTACTTC
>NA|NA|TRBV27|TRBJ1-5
CASSLYGGVSNQPQHF
TGTGCCAGCAGTTTATATGGGGGCGTAAGCAATCAGCCCCAGCATTTT
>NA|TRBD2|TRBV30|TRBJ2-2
CAWIYSLTSGSSVGELFF
TGTGCCTGGATTTATTCCTTGACTAGCGGGAGCTCTGTCGGGGAGCTGTTTTTT
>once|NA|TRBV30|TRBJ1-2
CACAAGRGHGYTF
TGTGCCTGCGCCGCGGGCAGGGGTCATGGCTACACCTTC
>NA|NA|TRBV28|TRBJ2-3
CASSSPDTQYF
TGTGCCAGCAGCTCCCCAGATACGCAGTATTTT
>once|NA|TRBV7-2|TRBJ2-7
CASSSGTRGNEQYF
TGTGCCAGCAGCTCTGGGACGCGGGGAAACGAGCAGTACTTC
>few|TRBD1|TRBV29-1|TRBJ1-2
CSVEGTGSYGYTF
TGCAGCGTTGAAGGGACAGGGAGCTATGGCTACACCTTC
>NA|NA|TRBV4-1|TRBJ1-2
CASSQAGAGVNYGYTF
TGCGCCAGCAGCCAAGCAGGGGCAGGGGTTAACTATGGCTACACCTTC
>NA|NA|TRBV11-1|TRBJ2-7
CASSGLNYEQYF
TGTGCCAGCAGCGGACTGAACTACGAGCAGTACTTC
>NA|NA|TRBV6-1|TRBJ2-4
CASRGGLAKNIQYF
TGTGCCAGTCGTGGGGGCCTAGCCAAAAACATTCAGTACTTC
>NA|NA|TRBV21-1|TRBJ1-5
CASNLSDREPNQPQHF
TGTGCCAGCAACCTCAGCGACAGGGAGCCGAATCAGCCCCAGCATTTT
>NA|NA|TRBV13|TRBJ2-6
CASRGREASGANVLTF
TGTGCCAGCAGGGGGCGCGAAGCCTCTGGGGCCAACGTCCTGACTTTC
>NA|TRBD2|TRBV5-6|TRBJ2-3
CASSSSPSGALTDTQYF
TGTGCCAGCAGCTCCTCGCCTAGCGGGGCCCTCACAGATACGCAGTATTTT
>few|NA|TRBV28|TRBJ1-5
CASSPIHQPQHF
TGTGCCAGCAGCCCCATTCATCAGCCCCAGCATTTT
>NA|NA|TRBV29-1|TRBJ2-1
CSVGLVAYNEQFF
TGCAGCGTTGGTCTAGTAGCCTACAATGAGCAGTTCTTC
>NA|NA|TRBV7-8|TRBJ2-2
CASSLGGAGTGELFF
TGTGCCAGCAGCTTAGGAGGAGCGGGCACCGGGGAGCTGTTTTTT
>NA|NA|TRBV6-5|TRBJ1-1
CASIAAGVNTEAFF
TGTGCCAGCATAGCGGCAGGAGTAAACACTGAAGCTTTCTTT
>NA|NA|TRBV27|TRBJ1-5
CASSFGGVGNQPQHF
TGTGCCAGCAGTTTTGGCGGGGTCGGGAATCAGCCCCAGCATTTT
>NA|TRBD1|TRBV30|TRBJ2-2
CAWSVLGGSTGELFF
TGTGCCTGGAGTGTACTAGGGGGCAGCACCGGGGAGCTGTTTTTT
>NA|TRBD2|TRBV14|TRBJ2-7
CASSQVLAGVGQYF
TGTGCCAGCAGCCAAGTCCTAGCGGGAGTGGGGCAGTACTTC
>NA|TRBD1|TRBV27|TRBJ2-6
CASSSIQGASGANVLTF
TGTGCCAGCAGTTCTATTCAGGGGGCGTCCGGGGCCAACGTCCTGACTTTC
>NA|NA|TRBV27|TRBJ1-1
CASSLSEGGTFF
TGTGCCAGCAGTTTATCGGAAGGGGGTACTTTCTTT
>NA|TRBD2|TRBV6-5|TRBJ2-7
CASSYSVPGGYEQYF
TGTGCCAGCAGTTACTCGGTCCCGGGAGGCTACGAGCAGTACTTC
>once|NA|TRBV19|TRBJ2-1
CASSISPYNEQFF
TGTGCCAGTAGTATATCTCCCTACAATGAGCAGTTCTTC
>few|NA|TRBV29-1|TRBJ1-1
CSVSVNTEAFF
TGCAGCGTCTCGGTGAACACTGAAGCTTTCTTT
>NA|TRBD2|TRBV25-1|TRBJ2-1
CASRRLVTSGSSDEQFF
TGTGCCAGCAGAAGACTAGTGACTAGCGGGAGTTCAGATGAGCAGTTCTTC
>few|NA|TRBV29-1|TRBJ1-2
CSVSGLYGYTF
TGCAGCGTCTCAGGGCTCTATGGCTACACCTTC
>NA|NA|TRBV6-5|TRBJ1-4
CASSYSLTGVGEKLFF
TGTGCCAGCAGTTACTCTTTAACAGGAGTAGGTGAAAAACTGTTTTTT
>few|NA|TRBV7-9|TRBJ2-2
CASSLGGRPFTGELFF
TGTGCCAGCAGCTTAGGGGGCAGGCCTTTCACCGGGGAGCTGTTTTTT